The sequence of this T cell receptor beta chain was determined in a study of T cells in Graves' hyperthyroidism and ophthalmopathy. Whole-study findings and limits: Most clonotypes expanded in the thyroid (above 0.001) were also present in blood.

V was trimmed by 7 bases and J by 1 base, leaving 10 bases between them. Looked up from germline, CDR1 is SQVTM and CDR2 is ANQGSEA. The CDR3 extends over 12 amino acids. Amplified regions were TCR beta CDR3 sequences from RNA transcripts. The HTBI primer set served for first-round RT-PCR of the TCR CDR3. Each CDR3 protein is one row after TCRdb ran MiXCR on the multiplex PCR reads. The table records more than 500,000 distinct CDR3 sequences, 40% to 55% of them present only once. Concerning this clonotype itself: Its specificity is unknown.

This sequence joins TRBV29-1 and TRBJ1-1; D uncertain. The TCR comes from an adult woman with Graves' disease, either hyperthyroidism or ophthalmopathy (not recorded which). The source material was peripheral blood or thyroid tissue (not recorded which). CDR3 DNA: TGCAGCGCCTCTGGACCGAACACTGAAGCTTTCTTT. This encodes CSASGPNTEAFF.